Sequencing of this T cell receptor (beta chain) was carried out in a study of blood T cell repertoires in COVID-19. The germline V gene has CDR1 PRHDT and CDR2 FYEKMQ (reference sequence). The CDR3 runs to 12 residues. Trimming took 5 bases from V and 8 from J, leaving 10 bases between them. Sequencing used immunoSEQ multiplex PCR; TCRdb keeps in-frame clones, though not all of them. The data show 250,000 or so clones, around 90% seen once. All enrollees were about 18 to 89 years old and from roughly 22 US areas. In assigning cohorts, the study relied on participant-reported clinical history. The V call is TRBV13, the J call TRBJ2-1; D gene ambiguous. The sequenced sample consisted of PBMCs or T cells enriched from blood (not recorded which). This receptor was obtained from a man aged 25-45 years who had recovered from COVID-19. The CDR3 reads CASSPPSYEQFF. The CDR3 DNA sequence: TGTGCCAGCAGCCCCCCCTCCTATGAGCAGTTCTTC.